This TCR beta chain was observed in a study of cytomegalovirus exposure and HLA in healthy donors. Findings and caveats of the study: The study put some 150 TCR beta chains on its list as cytomegalovirus-associated.

In regard to this clone: Its target is unknown.

Data came from immunoSEQ multiplex PCR; TCRdb stores just in-frame clones and leaves some out. This sample carries 100,000 to 130,000 clones, nearly 97% of them seen once, and the ten largest clones take 0.67%. The CDR3 totals 14 residues. Germline CDR1 is SGHVS and CDR2 is FNYEAQ. V was shortened by 4 bases and J by 3 bases, with 13 bases between the two germline ends. The source of this sequence is a woman between 18 and 30 years old in good health and CMV-seronegative. Sequences were obtained from PBMCs. The chain links TRBV7-6 to TRBJ2-7; tentatively, D is TRBD1 (5 bases). CDR3 protein: CASSSSRVGYEQYF. In nucleotides, the CDR3 is TGTGCCAGCAGCTCCTCCAGGGTGGGCTACGAGCAGTACTTC.